This paragraph covers one TCR beta chain sequence. The data are from a study of blood T cells in healthy people across ages. A second PCR, run for about 6 to 11 cycles, used a sample-barcoded 5' primer plus a J-beta primer mix. Sequencing of every sample gave 3 million or more CDR3-containing paired-end reads. TCRdb analysed the 5' RACE reads with MiXCR anew, one entry per CDR3 protein. The sample consists of 1.5 million to 2 million distinct CDR3 sequences, about 35% of them appearing once. The TCR sequence derives from a woman aged 25 to 39 in good health. The sample was blood.

The CDR3 here is CASSQDSANTEAFF. In DNA form, the CDR3 reads TGCGCCAGCAGCCAAGATTCTGCGAACACTGAAGCTTTCTTT. The chain links TRBV4-1 to TRBJ1-1; D not resolved. This CDR3 contains 14 residues. V was pared by 0 bases and J by 1 base, with 6 bases between. The germline CDR1 and CDR2 sequences are MGHRA and YSYEKL.